Each of the 28 T cell receptor beta chains below was sequenced from the same sample in a study of Ad26.COV2.S vaccination and SARS-CoV-2 variants. Stated treatment: some 20 received Ad26.COV2.S at low or high dose, single or two shots; a few received placebo; per-sample allocation not given. Collection of the samples took place on day 63 after the first injection of vaccine or placebo. Sequencing was performed with immunoSEQ multiplex PCR; in TCRdb, only in-frame clones are kept and a portion is missing. The sample lists about 350,000 clones; roughly 81% were seen once. The sample was peripheral blood, taken in a trial of Ad26.COV2.S vaccine versus placebo. The receptor source for this set is a person aged 18 to 59 who received the Ad26.COV2.S COVID-19 vaccine or a placebo.

This chain connects TRBV7-2 to TRBJ1-5; D gene uncertain. Per the germline V gene, CDR1 is SGHTA and CDR2 is FQGNSA. The CDR3 contains 13 residues. V lost 0 bases and J lost 3, with 3 bases in between. This CDR3 reads CASSLAFNQPQHF. CDR3 nucleotide sequence: TGTGCCAGCAGCTTAGCTTTCAATCAGCCCCAGCATTTT.

The chain has TRBV14 and TRBJ2-1; TRBD2 aligns across 11 bases. Unmatched junction bases numbered 5, after V lost 0 bases and J lost 7 bases. Germline V CDR1 and CDR2: SGHDN, FVKESK. This CDR3 comprises 16 residues. The CDR3 loop reads CASSQDLAGGVNEQFF. CDR3 coding DNA: TGTGCCAGCAGCCAAGATCTAGCGGGGGGAGTTAATGAGCAGTTCTTC. Supplemented by reference TRBV14 and TRBJ2-1, the full variable domain reads EAGVTQFPSHSVIEKGQTVTLRCDPISGHDNLYWYRRVMGKEIKFLLHFVKESKQDESGMPNNRFLAERTGGTYSTLKVQPAELEDSGVYFCASSQDLAGGVNEQFFGPGTRLTVL.

The genes are TRBV9 and TRBJ2-1; 14 bases line up with TRBD2. CDR1 is SGDLS, CDR2 YYNGEE, per germline. The junction had 9 bases not matched to a gene; V was cut back by 2 bases and J by 8 bases. This CDR3 contains 17 residues. The CDR3 DNA sequence: TGTGCCAGCAGCGTTACCGGGACTAGCGGGAGATGGGATGAGCAGTTCTTC. It is translated as CASSVTGTSGRWDEQFF.

The gene calls are TRBV10-3 and TRBJ2-2; TRBD1 agrees at 11 bases. The CDR3 is 16 amino acids. Germline loops: CDR1 ENHRY, CDR2 SYGVKD. V lost 3 bases to trimming and J lost 4 bases; unmatched junction nucleotides: 4. Here the CDR3 DNA reads TGTGCCATCAGTGAACGGACAGGGGGCGGCACCGGGGAGCTGTTTTTT. Translated, it gives CAISERTGGGTGELFF.

The V call is TRBV5-1, the J call TRBJ1-2; no clear D gene. Germline values: CDR1 SGHRS, CDR2 YFSETQ. The CDR3 sequence is 14 residues long. V lost 2 bases and J 4 bases, leaving 12 bases between the germline ends. This CDR3 is CASSFQDGGYGYTF. The DNA of the CDR3 is TGCGCCAGCAGCTTTCAGGACGGCGGCTATGGCTACACCTTC.

The chain combines TRBV6-2 or TRBV6-3 with TRBJ1-2; 10 bases map to TRBD1. Unmatched junction bases numbered 6, after V lost 0 bases and J lost 2 bases. The germline V gene has CDR1 MNHEY and CDR2 SVGEGT. The CDR3 totals 17 residues. The CDR3 DNA reads as TGTGCCAGCAGTTACTCGATTTCGGGACAGGGGAACTATGGCTACACCTTC. Translation: CASSYSISGQGNYGYTF.

This chain joins TRBV29-1 and TRBJ1-1; TRBD1 might be the D (6 bases). There are 13 residues in the CDR3. CDR1 is SQVTM, CDR2 ANQGSEA, per germline. V lost 6 bases to trimming and J lost 0 bases, with 11 bases between them. The CDR3 spells CSVNRAMNTEAFF. The CDR3, as DNA: TGCAGCGTCAACAGGGCAATGAACACTGAAGCTTTCTTT.

This chain joins TRBV4-1 and TRBJ2-3; D may be TRBD1 (6 bases). V was pared by 1 base and J by 4 bases, with 15 bases between. This CDR3 has 16 amino acids. Germline V gene lookup returns CDR1 MGHRA and CDR2 YSYEKL. The CDR3 spells CASSQGHGQLPDTQYF. The CDR3 DNA reads TGCGCCAGCAGCCAAGGGCACGGACAGCTCCCAGATACGCAGTATTTT.

The V gene is TRBV11-2, the J gene TRBJ2-1; a weak D match, TRBD2 (6 bases). The CDR3 has 13 amino acids. Trimming pared 2 bases from V and 8 bases from J, leaving 10 bases between. From germline, CDR1 is SGHAT and CDR2 FQNNGV. The CDR3 protein is CASSLTSIHEQFF. CDR3 coding DNA: TGTGCCAGCAGCTTAACTAGCATTCATGAGCAGTTCTTC.

This clone has only one observation. The J gene is TRBJ1-4, the V gene TRBV25-1; a possible D gene is TRBD1 (5 bases). Germline V gives CDR1 MGHDK, CDR2 SYGVNS. Trimming removed 1 base at V and 7 bases at J, with 16 bases between. The CDR3 covers 16 residues. The CDR3 reads CASSEFVTGASEKLFF. The DNA of the CDR3 is TGTGCCAGCAGTGAATTTGTGACCGGGGCGAGTGAAAAACTGTTTTTT. Based on the CDR3 plus reference TRBV25-1 and TRBJ1-4, the full variable domain is EADIYQTPRYLVIGTGKKITLECSQTMGHDKMYWYQQDPGMELHLIHYSYGVNSTEKGDLSSESTVSRIRTEHFPLTLESARPSHTSQYLCASSEFVTGASEKLFFGSGTQLSVL.

The chain couples TRBV29-1 to TRBJ2-7; TRBD2 matches 8 bases. The CDR3 spans 16 residues. With 5 bases clipped from V and 4 bases from J, the junction kept 16 bases outside the gene matches. The germline gives CDR1 SQVTM, CDR2 ANQGSEA. In nucleotides, the CDR3 is TGCAGCGTTCTTGGAGGGATCACTAGCGGAACTTACGAGCAGTACTTC. Translation: CSVLGGITSGTYEQYF.

The chain recombines TRBV19 with TRBJ1-5; TRBD1 is a possible D gene (5 bases). CDR1 is LNHDA and CDR2 is SQIVND in the germline V gene (reference sequence). V lost 9 bases to trimming and J lost 0 bases, with 15 bases between them. The length of the CDR3 is 15 residues. The CDR3 DNA follows: TGTGCCAGCAAACAAAGGGGTTATAGCAATCAGCCCCAGCATTTT. This gives the protein CASKQRGYSNQPQHF.

In this sample, this clone turned up once. This chain links TRBV7-9 with TRBJ2-7, with D unresolved. CDR3 size: 13 residues. V was trimmed by 3 bases and J by 5 bases, leaving 11 bases between them. CDR1 SEHNR and CDR2 FQNEAQ come from the germline V gene (reference sequence). Here the CDR3 reads CASSFVVGDEQYF. DNA for the CDR3: TGTGCCAGCAGCTTCGTCGTAGGAGACGAGCAGTACTTC. The full variable domain, with the rest looked up from reference TRBV7-9 and TRBJ2-7, is DTGVSQNPRHKITKRGQNVTFRCDPISEHNRLYWYRQTLGQGPEFLTYFQNEAQLEKSRLLSDRFSAERPKGSFSTLEIQRTEQGDSAMYLCASSFVVGDEQYFGPGTRLTVT.

The chain is built from TRBV18 and TRBJ2-1; D is possibly TRBD1 (6 bases). V lost 6 bases, J lost 5 bases, and 26 bases lay in between. The CDR3 consists of 18 residues. Germline-derived CDR1 and CDR2 are KGHSH and LQKENI. CDR3 in DNA: TGTGCCAGCTCCTCACCTGGGAACCCGTTGGGGGCAGACAATGAGCAGTTCTTC. Amino acids: CASSSPGNPLGADNEQFF.

In its sample, this clone was seen once. This sequence joins TRBV6-5 and TRBJ1-1, with D maybe TRBD1 (5 bases). CDR1 is MNHEY, CDR2 SVGAGI, per germline. The CDR3 length is 16 residues. Between the trimmed V and J ends, which lost 0 bases and 1 base, there was a span of 12 bases. CDR3: CASSYSMGTSNTEAFF. CDR3 in DNA: TGTGCCAGCAGTTACTCGATGGGGACTTCGAACACTGAAGCTTTCTTT.

The J gene is TRBJ2-2, the V gene TRBV5-1, with TRBD1 identical over 12 bases. Unmatched junction bases numbered 2, after V lost 0 bases and J lost 5 bases. CDR1 and CDR2 from the germline V gene are SGHRS and YFSETQ. The CDR3 runs to 16 residues. CDR3 sequence reads: CASSLGDRGRTGELFF. The CDR3 DNA reads as TGCGCCAGCAGCTTGGGGGACAGGGGGCGAACCGGGGAGCTGTTTTTT.

This chain links TRBV6-2 or TRBV6-3 with TRBJ2-1; D is uncertain. Germline CDR1 and CDR2: MNHEY and SVGEGT. CDR3 size: 15 residues. V dropped 2 bases and J dropped 0 bases, with 8 bases sitting between them. CDR3 residues: CASSYAPSSYNEQFF. As DNA, the CDR3 is TGTGCCAGCAGTTACGCTCCCAGCTCCTACAATGAGCAGTTCTTC.

The chain carries TRBV9 and TRBJ1-3; 9 nucleotides line up with TRBD1. The CDR3 covers 16 residues. Germline V gene data show CDR1 as SGDLS and CDR2 as YYNGEE. V was clipped by 4 bases and J by 1 base; unmatched bases: 6. This CDR3 reads CASSREDRGSGNTIYF. The CDR3 region has the DNA TGTGCCAGCAGCCGCGAGGACAGGGGTTCTGGAAACACCATATATTTT. The complete variable domain, with remaining parts taken from reference TRBV9 and TRBJ1-3, reads DSGVTQTPKHLITATGQRVTLRCSPRSGDLSVYWYQQSLDQGLQFLIQYYNGEERAKGNILERFSAQQFPDLHSELNLSSLELGDSALYFCASSREDRGSGNTIYFGEGSWLTVV.

The chain carries TRBV5-6 and TRBJ1-3; D may be TRBD1 (5 bases). This CDR3 comprises 15 residues. With 4 bases removed from V and 0 bases from J, the gap between germline ends came to 11 bases. Germline V gene sequence: CDR1 SGHDT, CDR2 YYEEEE. The CDR3 DNA reads TGTGCCAGCAGCCGGGACGGTCACTCTGGAAACACCATATATTTT. Encoded protein: CASSRDGHSGNTIYF.

The chain combines TRBV3-1 (or the pseudogene TRBV3-2) with TRBJ1-5; 10 positions agree with TRBD1. The CDR3 spans 16 residues. Germline CDR1 reads LGHDT; CDR2 reads YNNKEL (reference sequence). The V segment lost 1 base and the J segment 4 bases; nucleotides outside the gene matches: 4. The CDR3 DNA reads TGTGCCAGCAGCCAAGGGGACAGGGGTCAAAATCAGCCCCAGCATTTT. It is translated as CASSQGDRGQNQPQHF.

V gene TRBV24-1 combines with J gene TRBJ2-1; either TRBD1 or TRBD2 may supply D (5 bases each). Germline CDR1 is KGHDR and CDR2 is SFDVKD. The CDR3 length is 16 residues. Between the trimmed V and J ends, which lost 4 bases and 4 bases, there was a span of 16 bases. The CDR3 region has the DNA TGTGCCACCAGTGACTCCGGGACGGAGGAATACAATGAGCAGTTCTTC. Its translation is CATSDSGTEEYNEQFF.

The chain recombines TRBV9 with TRBJ1-3; TRBD1 matches 8 bases. This CDR3 comprises 15 residues. Per germline, CDR1 SGDLS and CDR2 YYNGEE. Germline trimming cut 3 bases from V and 0 bases from J; bases unmatched to any gene: 2. This chain's CDR3 is CASSAGGVSGNTIYF. In nucleotides, the CDR3 is TGTGCCAGCAGCGCAGGGGGCGTCTCTGGAAACACCATATATTTT.

CDR3 sequence reads: CASSQPSTNVQETQYF. CDR3 DNA: TGTGCCAGCAGCCAACCGAGTACCAACGTACAAGAGACCCAGTACTTC. The genes are TRBV3-1 (or the pseudogene TRBV3-2) and TRBJ2-5, with D unclear. The V end lost 2 bases, the J end lost 2 bases, and 15 bases lay between the germline ends. CDR3 length equals 16 residues. Germline V gives CDR1 LGHDT, CDR2 YNNKEL (reference sequence).

This chain joins TRBV5-4 and TRBJ2-1; D unresolved. This CDR3 contains 15 residues. Trimming left V 1 base short and J 4 bases short, with 12 bases between. Per the germline V gene, CDR1 is SGHNT and CDR2 is YYREEE (reference sequence). DNA for the CDR3: TGTGCCAGCAGCTTGCTGGGTTCCCAATACAATGAGCAGTTCTTC. Residues: CASSLLGSQYNEQFF.

The chain is built from TRBV19 and TRBJ1-2; D remains ambiguous. V was clipped by 4 bases and J by 0 bases, with 12 bases between them. The V gene's germline CDR1 is LNHDA and CDR2 SQIVND (reference sequence). The CDR3 extends over 15 amino acids. CDR3 sequence (DNA): TGTGCCAGTAGTAGGGCAGCCATATCTAACTATGGCTACACCTTC. Its translation: CASSRAAISNYGYTF.

J is TRBJ2-2 and V is TRBV3-1 (or the pseudogene TRBV3-2), with a tentative D call TRBD2 (7 bases). CDR3 length: 16 residues. V lost 4 bases and J 3 bases, leaving 15 bases between the germline ends. Germline V CDR1 and CDR2: LGHDT, YNNKEL (reference sequence). The CDR3: CASSLRGGADTGELFF. CDR3 sequence (DNA): TGTGCCAGCAGCCTCCGAGGGGGGGCTGACACCGGGGAGCTGTTTTTT.

With regard to this clone: The same CDR3 is also encoded by other DNA sequences in this sample. This chain joins TRBV7-2 and TRBJ1-1; unclear D gene. This CDR3 is built from 13 residues. Germline loops: CDR1 SGHTA, CDR2 FQGNSA. The ends were cut back, 2 bases at V and 0 bases at J, with 4 bases in the middle. The CDR3: CASSLRMNTEAFF. In DNA form, the CDR3 reads TGTGCCAGCAGCTTACGTATGAACACTGAAGCTTTCTTT. The full variable domain, in which reference TRBV7-2 and TRBJ1-1 provide the parts outside the CDR3, is GAGVSQSPSNKVTEKGKDVELRCDPISGHTALYWYRQSLGQGLEFLIYFQGNSAPDKSGLPSDRFSAERTGGSVSTLTIQRTQQEDSAVYLCASSLRMNTEAFFGQGTRLTVV.

The CDR3 DNA reads as TGTGCCAGCAGTTCGGGACAGGAGATAAACATTCAGTACTTC. The encoded protein is CASSSGQEINIQYF. V is TRBV6-5 and J is TRBJ2-4, with TRBD1 identical over 8 bases. This CDR3 is built from 14 residues. V was pared by 4 bases and J by 6 bases, with 5 bases of the junction left unmatched. Per germline, CDR1 MNHEY and CDR2 SVGAGI.